Listed below are T cell receptor beta chains from one sample, sequenced in a study of regulatory T cells in long-lasting Graves disease. TCRdb reanalysed the multiplex PCR reads using MiXCR and keeps one entry per CDR3 protein. The sample has hundreds of thousands of distinct CDR3 sequences; 16% are singletons. This sample was shared with a second study, whose subject was T cells in Graves' hyperthyroidism and ophthalmopathy.

The source was peripheral blood mononuclear cells (PBMCs), collected at new diagnosis, from a patient treated with antithyroid drugs. The source of these receptors is a man aged 35 to 55 with Graves disease. Each CDR3 is given with its conserved first and last residue. D genes are given only for firm matches. Size tells how often a clone was seen (once, few, many) or the class of an expanded clone, and some rows leave it out.

>.|TRBJ1-4|TRBV20-1|.
TGCAGTGCTAGAAGGAACAGGGTACGGGAAAAACTGTTTTTT
CSARRNRVREKLFF
>.|TRBJ2-1|TRBV27|many
TGTGCCAGCGCCAGGGCCGGGTACAATGAGCAGTTCTTC
CASARAGYNEQFF
>.|TRBJ2-3|TRBV7-2|many
TGTGCCAGCAGCCTACCCTTTCGACGAAGCACAGATACGCAGTATTTT
CASSLPFRRSTDTQYF
>.|TRBJ1-6|TRBV28|many
TGTGCCAGCAGTTTAGGGGGGGCTGGGGAATCACCCCTCCACTTT
CASSLGGAGESPLHF
>TRBD2|TRBJ2-5|TRBV29-1|few
TGCAGCGCGGGACTAGCGGGGGGCAATCAAGAGACCCAGTACTTC
CSAGLAGGNQETQYF
>.|TRBJ2-7|TRBV20-1|many
TGCAGTGCTAGAGAGCGAGGGTACGAGCAGTACTTC
CSARERGYEQYF
>TRBD1|TRBJ2-1|TRBV20-1|many
TGCAGTGCTAGATCCACAACAGGGGGCTCCTACAATGAGCAGTTCTTC
CSARSTTGGSYNEQFF
>TRBD2|TRBJ2-1|TRBV2|many
TGTGCCAGCACGCCCCGACTAGCGGGGGCCTTTGAGCAGTTCTTC
CASTPRLAGAFEQFF
>.|TRBJ2-4|TRBV4-1|once
TGCGCCAGCAGCCAAGATGGTGAGGGGGGAGCCAAAAACATTCAGTACTTC
CASSQDGEGGAKNIQYF
>TRBD1|TRBJ1-3|TRBV2|.
TGTGCCAGCATGACAGGGGTCGCTGGAAACACCATATATTTT
CASMTGVAGNTIYF
>.|TRBJ2-1|TRBV24-1|many
TGTGCCACCAGTGATTTTCAAAACGGGCGGGAGCAGTTCTTC
CATSDFQNGREQFF
>.|TRBJ1-1|TRBV6-1|.
TGTGCCAGCAGTGAACGGGGGTCCAACACTGAAGCTTTCTTT
CASSERGSNTEAFF
>.|TRBJ1-2|TRBV7-2|.
TGTGCCAGCAGCTTAGTACAGACTAGGAATGGCTACACCTTC
CASSLVQTRNGYTF
>.|TRBJ2-7|TRBV28|many
TGTGCCAGCAGTTGGGCGAGCTACGAGCAGTACTTC
CASSWASYEQYF
>TRBD1|TRBJ1-1|TRBV30|.
TGTGCCTGGAGTGTGGGGACAGGGGGCTGGGGCACTGAAGCTTTCTTT
CAWSVGTGGWGTEAFF
>TRBD1|TRBJ2-2|TRBV7-2|.
TGTGCCAGCAGCTGGCGGACAGGGAACACCGGGGAGCTGTTTTTT
CASSWRTGNTGELFF
>.|TRBJ2-1|TRBV5-1|many
TGTGCCAGCAGCTTGGGGAACACAGCGGCAACCCAGTTCTTC
CASSLGNTAATQFF
>.|TRBJ1-1|TRBV4-3|many
TGCGCCAGCAGCCAAGATCCCAGGGACACTGAAGCTTTCTTT
CASSQDPRDTEAFF
>TRBD2|TRBJ2-3|TRBV20-1|.
TGCAGTGCTAGTAGAGCGGGGGGCACAGATACGCAGTATTTT
CSASRAGGTDTQYF
>TRBD1|TRBJ1-5|TRBV3-1|many
TGTGCCAGCAGCCAAGGATCAGGGGGCTTCCATCAGCCCCAGCATTTT
CASSQGSGGFHQPQHF
>.|TRBJ2-5|TRBV7-2|many
TGTGCCAGCACCCTAAACGCCCGGGAGACCCAGTACTTC
CASTLNARETQYF
>TRBD2|TRBJ2-1|TRBV7-8|few
TGTGCCAGCAGCTTGGGGACTAGCGGGACCTACAATGAGCAGTTCTTC
CASSLGTSGTYNEQFF
>TRBD1|TRBJ2-1|TRBV7-2|many
TGTGCCAGCAGCTCGTGGACAGGGATGGGCAATGAGCAGTTCTTC
CASSSWTGMGNEQFF
>.|TRBJ1-6|TRBV24-1|once
TGTGCCACCAGTGATTTGGGGGGAACCCTCCACTTT
CATSDLGGTLHF
>.|TRBJ2-3|TRBV7-9|many
TGTGCCAGCAGCTCCGTAACAGATACGCAGTATTTT
CASSSVTDTQYF
>.|TRBJ1-1|TRBV5-1|.
TGCGCCAGCAGCTTGGTACCATTAAACACTGAAGCTTTCTTT
CASSLVPLNTEAFF
>TRBD2|TRBJ2-3|TRBV4-2|.
TGTGCCAGCAGCCAAGAACATTCTGGGACTAGCTGGTTTGTAGATACGCAGTATTTT
CASSQEHSGTSWFVDTQYF
>.|TRBJ1-1|TRBV7-2|many
TGTGCCAGCAGCTTAGAGACAGCGAACACTGAAGCTTTCTTT
CASSLETANTEAFF
>.|TRBJ1-5|TRBV12-3/TRBV12-4|many
TGTGCCAGCAGTGAAGAGTGGGGGCCCCAGCATTTT
CASSEEWGPQHF